This T cell receptor (beta chain) comes out of a study of cytomegalovirus exposure and HLA in healthy donors. Findings and limits, study-wide: Researchers reported that a few CMV-associated chains were confirmed in vitro as CMV antigen-specific. No immune exposure information besides CMV serostatus was available. Another analysis was done later, and it associated 16,951 TCR beta sequences with HLA alleles at 0.05 false discovery rate. TCR beta V- and J-gene trimming, according to a later analysis, was linked to a missense DCLRE1C variant.

The PCR was carried out with 60 Vbeta primers and 13 Jbeta primers. Profiled with immunoSEQ multiplex PCR; TCRdb holds only in-frame clones, not every one. The table lists over 150,000 clones, 84% of them singletons. CDR1 LNHDA and CDR2 SQIVND come from the germline V gene (reference sequence). This CDR3 comprises 14 residues. The germline V and J ends were trimmed by 7 bases and 4 bases, with 16 bases remaining between them. Notes on this clone: Antigen: not known.

The J gene is TRBJ1-1, the V gene TRBV19; tentative D call: TRBD1 (5 bases). The source material was PBMCs. This clonotype originated in a man aged 18-30 years in good health and CMV-seronegative. The CDR3 sequence: CASTEINRITEAFF. The CDR3 nucleotides are TGTGCCAGTACCGAAATAAACAGGATCACTGAAGCTTTCTTT.